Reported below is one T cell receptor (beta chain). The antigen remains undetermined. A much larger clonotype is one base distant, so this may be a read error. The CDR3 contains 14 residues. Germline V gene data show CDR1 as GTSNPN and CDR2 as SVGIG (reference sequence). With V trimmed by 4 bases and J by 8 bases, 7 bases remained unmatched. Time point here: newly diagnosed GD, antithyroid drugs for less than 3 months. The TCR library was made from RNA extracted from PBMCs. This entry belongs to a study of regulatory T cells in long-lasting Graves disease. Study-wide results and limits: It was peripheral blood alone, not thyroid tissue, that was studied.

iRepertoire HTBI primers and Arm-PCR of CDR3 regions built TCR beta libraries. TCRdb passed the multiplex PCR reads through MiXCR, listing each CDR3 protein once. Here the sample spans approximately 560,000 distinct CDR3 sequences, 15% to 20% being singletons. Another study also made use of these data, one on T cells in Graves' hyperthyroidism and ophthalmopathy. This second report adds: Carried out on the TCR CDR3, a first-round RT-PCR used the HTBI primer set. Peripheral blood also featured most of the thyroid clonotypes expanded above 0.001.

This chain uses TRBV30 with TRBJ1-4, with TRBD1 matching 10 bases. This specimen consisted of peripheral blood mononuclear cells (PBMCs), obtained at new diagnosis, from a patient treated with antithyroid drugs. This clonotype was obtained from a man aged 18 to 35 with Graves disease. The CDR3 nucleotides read TGTGCCTGGACTGTAAGGACAGGGGGGGAAAAACTGTTTTTT. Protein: CAWTVRTGGEKLFF.